The source of this TCR beta chain is a study of T cell repertoires in cytomegalovirus infection. Background on the study: CMV infection together with matching HLA type was indicated by public TCR beta signatures. Regarding the study as a whole: There were HLA-C-restricted CMV-specific TCR beta clonotypes dominating the ex vivo response.

This clonotype was seen only a few times. Its antigen is as yet unknown. This CDR3 has 14 amino acids. V gave up 6 bases and J gave up 5 bases; unmatched junction bases: 9. Per germline, CDR1 MNHEY and CDR2 SVGEGT. TCRdb ran MiXCR on the reads and lists one entry per CDR3 protein. The top ten hold roughly 13% of the sample, which has around 490,000 distinct CDR3 sequences, 26% seen once. The chain employs TRBV6-2 or TRBV6-3 and TRBJ2-7; 8 bases agree with TRBD1. The source material was PBMCs. This TCR derives from a human donor in good health (CMV status not recorded). Some clones in this sample may be carry-over from other donors' samples. CDR3 residues: CASSPWTGTNEQYF. The CDR3 nucleotides read TGTGCCAGCAGCCCTTGGACAGGGACAAACGAGCAGTACTTC.